Included here is one TCR beta chain sequence, with context. The antigen is not known. With 2 bases removed from V and 2 bases from J, the gap between germline ends came to 18 bases. From germline, CDR1 is MNHNS and CDR2 SASEGT. The CDR3 loop spans 17 amino acids. These data are taken from a study of cytomegalovirus exposure and HLA in healthy donors. Study observations and caveats: Later work associated roughly 15,000 TCR beta sequences with HLA alleles at 0.05 false discovery rate. The authors later found most CMV-associated TCR beta chains appeared HLA-restricted. With DRB1 most and HLA-C fewest, TCR association rates differed between HLA loci in a later analysis. The authors assumed roughly uniform sequencing depth across donors for presence/absence analyses.

The study ran its PCR with 60 Vbeta and 13 Jbeta primers. Here immunoSEQ multiplex PCR was the method, and the copy in TCRdb shows in-frame clones only, minus some. This sample's table has 150,000 to 200,000 clones. This clonotype was obtained from a woman aged 18-30 years in good health and CMV-seropositive. The sequenced sample consisted of PBMCs. The J gene is TRBJ1-2, the V gene TRBV6-1; weak D call: TRBD1 (6 bases). The CDR3 DNA sequence: TGTGCCAGCAGTGAAAGGCCGCGGCGACAGGCCAACTATGGCTACACCTTC. This encodes CASSERPRRQANYGYTF.